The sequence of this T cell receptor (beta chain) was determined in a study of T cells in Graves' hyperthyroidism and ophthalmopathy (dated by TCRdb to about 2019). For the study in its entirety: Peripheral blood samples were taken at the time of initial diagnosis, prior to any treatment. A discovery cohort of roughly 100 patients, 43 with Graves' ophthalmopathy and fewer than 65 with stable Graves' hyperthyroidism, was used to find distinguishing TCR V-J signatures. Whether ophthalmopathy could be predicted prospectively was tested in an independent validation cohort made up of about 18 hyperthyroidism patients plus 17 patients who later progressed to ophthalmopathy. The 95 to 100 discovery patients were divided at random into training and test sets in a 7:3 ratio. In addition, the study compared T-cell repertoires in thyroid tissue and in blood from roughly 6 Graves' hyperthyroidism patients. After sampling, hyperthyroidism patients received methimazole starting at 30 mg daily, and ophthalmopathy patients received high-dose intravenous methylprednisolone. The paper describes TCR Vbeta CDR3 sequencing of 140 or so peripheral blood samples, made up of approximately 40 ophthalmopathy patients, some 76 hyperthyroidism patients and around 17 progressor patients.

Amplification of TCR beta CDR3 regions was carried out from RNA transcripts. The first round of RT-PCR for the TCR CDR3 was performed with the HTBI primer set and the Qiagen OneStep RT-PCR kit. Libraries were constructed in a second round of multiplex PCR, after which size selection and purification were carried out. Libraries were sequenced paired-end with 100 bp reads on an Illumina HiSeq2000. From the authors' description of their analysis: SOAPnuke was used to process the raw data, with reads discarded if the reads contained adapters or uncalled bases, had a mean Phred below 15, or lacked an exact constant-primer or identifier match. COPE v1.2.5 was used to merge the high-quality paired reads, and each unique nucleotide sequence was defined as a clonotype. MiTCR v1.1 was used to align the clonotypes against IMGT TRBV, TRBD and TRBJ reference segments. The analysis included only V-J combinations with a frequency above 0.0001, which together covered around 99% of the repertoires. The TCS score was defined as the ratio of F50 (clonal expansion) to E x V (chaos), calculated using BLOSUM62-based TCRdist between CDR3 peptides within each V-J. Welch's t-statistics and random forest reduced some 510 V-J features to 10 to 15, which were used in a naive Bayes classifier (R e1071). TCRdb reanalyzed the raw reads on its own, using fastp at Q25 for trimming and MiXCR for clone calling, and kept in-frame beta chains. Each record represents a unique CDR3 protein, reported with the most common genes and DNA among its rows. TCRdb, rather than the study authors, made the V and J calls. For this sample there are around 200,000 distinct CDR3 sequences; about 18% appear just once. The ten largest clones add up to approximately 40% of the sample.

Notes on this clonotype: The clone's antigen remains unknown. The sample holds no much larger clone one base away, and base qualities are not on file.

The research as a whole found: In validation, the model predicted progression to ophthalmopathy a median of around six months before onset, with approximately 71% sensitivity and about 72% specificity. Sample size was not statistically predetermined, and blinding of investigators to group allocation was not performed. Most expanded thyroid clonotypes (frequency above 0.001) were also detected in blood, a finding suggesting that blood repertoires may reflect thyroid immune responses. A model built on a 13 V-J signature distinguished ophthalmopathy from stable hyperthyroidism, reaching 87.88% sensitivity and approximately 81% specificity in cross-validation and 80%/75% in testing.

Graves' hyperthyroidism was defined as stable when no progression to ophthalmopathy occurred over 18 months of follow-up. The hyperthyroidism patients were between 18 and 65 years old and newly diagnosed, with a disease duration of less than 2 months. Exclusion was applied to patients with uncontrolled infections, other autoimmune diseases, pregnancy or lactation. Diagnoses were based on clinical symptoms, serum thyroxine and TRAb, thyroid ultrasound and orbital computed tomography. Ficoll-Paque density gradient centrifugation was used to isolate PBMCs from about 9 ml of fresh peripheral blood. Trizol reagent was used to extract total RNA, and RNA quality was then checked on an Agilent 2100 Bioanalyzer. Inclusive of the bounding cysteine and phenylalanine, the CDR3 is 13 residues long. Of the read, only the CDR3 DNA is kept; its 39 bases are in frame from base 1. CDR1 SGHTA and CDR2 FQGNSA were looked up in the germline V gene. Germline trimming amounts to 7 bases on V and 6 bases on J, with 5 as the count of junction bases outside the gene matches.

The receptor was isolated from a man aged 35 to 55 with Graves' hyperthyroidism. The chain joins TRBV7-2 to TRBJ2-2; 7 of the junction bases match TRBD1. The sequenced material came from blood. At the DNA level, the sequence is TGTGCCAGCACTGACAGGGTGGCCGGGGAGCTGTTTTTT. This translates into CASTDRVAGELFF.